This T cell receptor beta chain was retrieved from a study of CD8 T cells in ankylosing spondylitis. TCRdb ran MiXCR on the 5' RACE reads and lists one entry per CDR3 protein. The sample includes about 240,000 distinct CDR3 sequences, about 10% seen only once; the top ten take 6% to 8.5%. Overall study results and limits: Earlier work had already found some motif variants in reactive arthritis synovial fluid and blood.

This clonotype has more than one count but fewer than ten. Antigen: not known. What was sequenced was blood, either unsorted or a sorted T cell fraction (not recorded which). This TCR derives from a male donor with ankylosing spondylitis or in good health (not recorded which).

The CDR3 loop is CSALRSAGDNQPQHF. Written as DNA, the CDR3 is TGCAGTGCACTCCGGTCGGCAGGGGACAATCAGCCCCAGCATTTT. The chain joins TRBV20-1 to TRBJ1-5, with a possible D match to TRBD1 (6 bases). The CDR3 totals 15 residues. The V gene lost 6 bases and the J gene lost 3 bases, with 18 bases spanning the gap. Germline CDR1 reads DFQATT; CDR2 reads SNEGSKA (reference sequence).